This passage covers 21 T cell receptor beta chains from one sample sequenced in a study of blood T cell repertoires in COVID-19. The table came from immunoSEQ multiplex PCR; TCRdb's copy has only in-frame clones and leaves some out. The repertoire consists of roughly 260,000 clones, with around 87% occurring once and the leading ten covering under 2.5%. Sequencing was carried out using peripheral blood. These receptor sequences come from a woman aged 45-65 years with acute or convalescent COVID-19.

This chain links TRBV14 with TRBJ2-7, with a tentative D call TRBD1 (7 bases). There are 17 residues in the CDR3. In germline, CDR1 is SGHDN, CDR2 FVKESK. Trimming removed 1 base at V and 6 bases at J, with 22 bases between. The CDR3 sequence: CASSQVRGASGLGEQYF. In DNA form, the CDR3 reads TGTGCCAGCAGCCAAGTCAGGGGGGCGAGCGGACTTGGCGAGCAGTACTTC.

The CDR3 bases are TGTGCCAGCTCACCACCGACAGGGATTTACTATGGCTACACCTTC. Translation: CASSPPTGIYYGYTF. The V gene is TRBV18, the J gene TRBJ1-2, with 7 bases aligning to TRBD1. V lost 0 bases, J lost 3 bases, and 4 bases stayed unmatched. This CDR3 has 15 amino acids. Looked up from germline, CDR1 is KGHSH and CDR2 is LQKENI.

This sequence joins TRBV28 and TRBJ2-1, with a possible D match to TRBD1 (6 bases). V was cut by 3 bases and J by 7 bases, with 16 bases left in between. This CDR3 comprises 15 residues. The V gene's germline CDR1 is MDHEN and CDR2 SYDVKM. The CDR3 DNA reads TGTGCCAGCAGTTTTAGGACAGACCAAAGGAATGAGCAGTTCTTC. This sequence encodes CASSFRTDQRNEQFF.

This chain joins TRBV2 and TRBJ1-4, with D possibly TRBD1 on 6 matching bases. Germline loops: CDR1 SNHLY, CDR2 FYNNEI. The CDR3 sequence is 12 residues long. The CDR3: CASDRRSEKLFF. CDR3 bases: TGTGCTTCCGACAGGAGAAGCGAAAAACTGTTTTTT.

The rearrangement joins TRBV7-3 to TRBJ2-1; perhaps TRBD2 as D (6 bases). CDR3 length equals 15 residues. Germline V CDR1 and CDR2: SGHTA, FQGTGA. The V end lost 5 bases, the J end lost 5 bases, and 16 bases lay between the germline ends. The CDR3: CASSPRLLAHNEQFF. In DNA form, the CDR3 reads TGTGCCAGCAGCCCCCGGCTACTAGCACACAATGAGCAGTTCTTC.

This clone is a singleton in its sample. The gene calls are TRBV30 and TRBJ1-4, with no clear D. Trimming removed 5 bases from V and 0 bases from J, with 7 bases in between. Per germline, CDR1 GTSNPN and CDR2 SVGIG (reference sequence). CDR3 size: 13 residues. CDR3: CAWDTATNEKLFF. The DNA of the CDR3 is TGTGCCTGGGATACTGCAACTAATGAAAAACTGTTTTTT.

This rearrangement joins TRBV5-1 to TRBJ2-1; 14 bases are a match to TRBD2. The CDR3 runs to 17 residues. The trim removed 0 bases at V and 8 bases at J, leaving 7 bases unmatched. Germline V lookup: CDR1 SGHRS, CDR2 YFSETQ. The CDR3 is CASSLVRLAGGVDEQFF. CDR3 DNA: TGCGCCAGCAGCTTGGTTCGACTAGCGGGAGGGGTCGATGAGCAGTTCTTC. Supplemented by reference TRBV5-1 and TRBJ2-1, the full variable domain reads KAGVTQTPRYLIKTRGQQVTLSCSPISGHRSVSWYQQTPGQGLQFLFEYFSETQRNKGNFPGRFSGRQFSNSRSEMNVSTLELGDSALYLCASSLVRLAGGVDEQFFGPGTRLTVL.

With respect to this clone: This specimen includes other DNA sequences encoding the same CDR3. The V call is TRBV18, the J call TRBJ1-5, with 9 bases aligning to TRBD1. CDR3 length equals 14 residues. J lost 7 bases, V lost 3 bases, and 4 bases had no gene match. Per germline, CDR1 KGHSH and CDR2 LQKENI. The CDR3 sequence: CASSPGQGGQPQHF. The CDR3 DNA sequence: TGTGCCAGCTCACCGGGACAGGGAGGGCAGCCCCAGCATTTT. The full variable domain, rest sourced from reference TRBV18 and TRBJ1-5, is NAGVMQNPRHLVRRRGQEARLRCSPMKGHSHVYWYRQLPEEGLKFMVYLQKENIIDESGMPKERFSAEFPKEGPSILRIQQVVRGDSAAYFCASSPGQGGQPQHFGDGTRLSIL.

This clone was seen a single time. This chain joins TRBV5-4 and TRBJ1-2; tentatively, D is TRBD1 (5 bases). Per the germline V gene, CDR1 is SGHNT and CDR2 is YYREEE (reference sequence). Trimming left V 2 bases short and J 4 bases short, with 12 bases between. CDR3 size: 14 residues. The CDR3 nucleotides read TGTGCCAGCAGCTTACGTCCGGGGGGCTATGGCTACACCTTC. As protein: CASSLRPGGYGYTF.

The J gene is TRBJ2-1, the V gene TRBV3-1 (or the pseudogene TRBV3-2); 14 positions agree with TRBD2. Germline assignment: CDR1 LGHDT and CDR2 YNNKEL (reference sequence). The CDR3 has 17 residues. V was pared by 7 bases and J by 8 bases, with 13 bases of the junction left unmatched. The chain's CDR3 is CASKGTSGRVGKDEQFF. CDR3 sequence (DNA): TGTGCCAGCAAAGGGACTAGCGGGAGAGTCGGGAAGGATGAGCAGTTCTTC.

The sample holds one count of this clone. The chain links TRBV27 to TRBJ2-1, with 9 bases aligning to TRBD2. There are 18 residues in the CDR3. V lost 0 bases, J lost 5 bases, and 11 bases stayed unmatched. Per the germline V gene, CDR1 is MNHEY and CDR2 is SMNVEV (reference sequence). The DNA of the CDR3 is TGTGCCAGCAGTTTATCGAGGCGCGGACTAGCGAAGAACAATGAGCAGTTCTTC. Its protein product is CASSLSRRGLAKNNEQFF.

This clone appeared once. The chain recombines TRBV7-9 with TRBJ1-1; the D gene is possibly TRBD1 (6 bases). The CDR3 is made up of 12 amino acids. Germline V gene data show CDR1 as SEHNR and CDR2 as FQNEAQ (reference sequence). V was trimmed by 6 bases and J by 8 bases, leaving 13 bases between them. In nucleotides, the CDR3 is TGTGCCAGCAGGATTGATGACAGGGAAGCTTTCTTT. Translating gives CASRIDDREAFF.

This clone was counted between two and nine times. The gene calls are TRBV30 and TRBJ2-7; D ambiguous. V lost 0 bases and J 3 bases, leaving 12 bases between the germline ends. This CDR3 spans 14 amino acids. The germline V gene has CDR1 GTSNPN and CDR2 SVGIG (reference sequence). CDR3 sequence (DNA): TGTGCCTGGAGTGTACCCGCAGGATACTACGAGCAGTACTTC. Translated: CAWSVPAGYYEQYF.

The V gene is TRBV10-2, the J gene TRBJ2-3, with 12 positions matching TRBD2. Germline CDR1 and CDR2: WSHSY and SAAADI. The J segment lost 5 bases and the V segment lost 4 bases, leaving 25 bases of the junction unmatched. The CDR3 runs 22 residues. CDR3 sequence: CASSAGTDLISASGRAEDTQYF. CDR3 coding DNA: TGCGCCAGCAGTGCCGGGACAGACTTAATATCAGCTAGCGGGAGGGCCGAAGATACGCAGTATTTT.

This clone was observed a handful of times. The chain links TRBV6-5 to TRBJ1-1; 9 nucleotides align to TRBD1. Trimming took 7 bases from V and 9 from J; bases not matched to a gene: 12. The CDR3 covers 14 residues. Looked up from germline, CDR1 is MNHEY and CDR2 is SVGAGI. The CDR3 region has the DNA TGTGCCAGCACTAAGACAGGGGGGGCCGGCCAAGCTTTCTTT. It codes for CASTKTGGAGQAFF.

V usage is TRBV7-6 and J usage is TRBJ2-5, with 8 positions matching TRBD2. After removal of 7 bases from V and 3 bases from J, the junction contained 10 bases not matched to a gene. CDR1 and CDR2 (germline): SGHVS, FNYEAQ. The CDR3 has 15 residues. The CDR3 sequence: CASTLAGGPKETQYF. The CDR3 DNA sequence: TGTGCCAGCACCCTAGCGGGCGGGCCTAAAGAGACCCAGTACTTC.

In regard to this clone: Different DNA sequences within this sample yield the same CDR3. The V call is TRBV7-3, the J call TRBJ2-3, with a tentative D call TRBD2 (5 bases). The CDR3 is made up of 14 amino acids. Germline loops: CDR1 SGHTA, CDR2 FQGTGA. The V end lost 3 bases, the J end lost 3 bases, and 10 bases lay between the germline ends. CDR3 region: CASSLRGSTDTQYF. In nucleotides, the CDR3 is TGTGCCAGCAGCTTGCGAGGGTCGACAGATACGCAGTATTTT.

The rearrangement uses TRBV6-2 or TRBV6-3 and TRBJ1-5; D gene ambiguous. V lost 6 bases, J lost 6 bases, and 15 bases lay in between. Germline assignment: CDR1 MNHEY and CDR2 SVGEGT. The length of the CDR3 is 14 residues. CDR3 residues: CASSPTGSRQPQHF. Here the CDR3 DNA reads TGTGCCAGCAGCCCGACGGGGTCGCGTCAGCCCCAGCATTTT.

This chain joins TRBV3-1 (or the pseudogene TRBV3-2) and TRBJ2-1; maybe TRBD2 (6 bases). V was trimmed by 5 bases and J by 9 bases, leaving 14 bases between them. The CDR3 covers 13 residues. In germline, CDR1 is LGHDT, CDR2 YNNKEL (reference sequence). CDR3 coding DNA: TGTGCCAGCAGCGGCCGGGAGTGGTTTGAGCAGTTCTTC. Translating gives CASSGREWFEQFF.

J is TRBJ1-5 and V is TRBV7-8; TRBD1 is a possible D gene (5 bases). Germline V gives CDR1 SGHVS, CDR2 FQNEAQ. V was cut by 1 base and J by 1 base, with 8 bases left in between. The CDR3 runs to 15 residues. The CDR3 region is CASSLGQRSNQPQHF. DNA of the CDR3: TGTGCCAGCAGCTTAGGACAGAGAAGCAATCAGCCCCAGCATTTT. Combining the CDR3 with reference TRBV7-8 and TRBJ1-5 gives the whole variable domain GAGVSQSPRYKVAKRGQDVALRCDPISGHVSLFWYQQALGQGPEFLTYFQNEAQLDKSGLPSDRFFAERPEGSVSTLKIQRTQQEDSAVYLCASSLGQRSNQPQHFGDGTRLSIL.

This rearrangement joins TRBV28 to TRBJ2-7; 7 nucleotides align to TRBD1. V gave up 5 bases and J gave up 5 bases; unmatched junction bases: 6. The CDR3 has 13 residues. Germline CDR1 and CDR2: MDHEN and SYDVKM. CDR3 DNA sequence: TGTGCCAGCAGTCCGGGACAGTTTCACGAGCAGTACTTC. This translates into CASSPGQFHEQYF.